These T cell receptor beta chains were read from a single sample in a study of blood T cell repertoires in COVID-19. Method: immunoSEQ multiplex PCR; TCRdb's copy keeps in-frame clones and lacks some. The sample lists about 160,000 clones; roughly 77% were seen once. The sequencing input was peripheral blood. These receptors originate from a human donor in a cohort sampled during active COVID-19. Both conserved end residues are part of each CDR3. The D gene is left open where the match is weak. Not all rows give a size; the values are once, few, many and, for expanded clones, a class.

j_call v_call d_call clone_size cdr3_aa cdr3_nt
TRBJ1-1 TRBV6-5 NA NA CASRLDGRGGTEAFF TGTGCCAGCAGGTTAGACGGTAGAGGAGGGACTGAAGCTTTCTTT
TRBJ2-3 TRBV18 NA NA CASSPYGGWSDTQYF TGTGCCAGCTCACCGTACGGAGGTTGGTCAGATACGCAGTATTTT
TRBJ2-3 TRBV4-1 TRBD2 NA CASSPTSGADTQYF TGCGCCAGCAGCCCGACTAGCGGGGCAGATACGCAGTATTTT
TRBJ2-7 TRBV5-1 NA few CASSLLGDYEQYF TGCGCCAGCAGCTTGCTAGGAGACTACGAGCAGTACTTC
TRBJ2-7 TRBV27 NA NA CASSPEDPRVEQYF TGTGCCAGCAGTCCGGAGGACCCGCGGGTCGAGCAGTACTTC
TRBJ1-4 TRBV18 TRBD1 many CASSPGQGLANEKLFF TGTGCCAGCTCACCGGGACAGGGGCTTGCTAATGAAAAACTGTTTTTT
TRBJ1-5 TRBV7-9 NA NA CASSLVRSGEEPQHF TGTGCCAGCAGCTTAGTGAGGAGCGGGGAAGAGCCCCAGCATTTT
TRBJ2-7 TRBV27 NA NA CASSLHRSYEQYF TGTGCCAGCAGTTTACACAGGTCTTACGAGCAGTACTTC
TRBJ2-4 TRBV4-1 TRBD1 NA CASSQERDRVKNNIQYF TGCGCCAGCAGCCAAGAGCGCGACAGGGTGAAAAACAACATTCAGTACTTC
TRBJ1-2 TRBV23-1 TRBD1 NA CASPRDRKRVEDGYTF TGCGCCAGCCCCCGGGACAGGAAGCGGGTAGAGGACGGCTACACCTTC
TRBJ1-6 TRBV4-3 NA once CASSQDQRTANSPLHF TGCGCCAGCAGCCAAGATCAGAGGACAGCTAATTCACCCCTCCACTTT
TRBJ1-2 TRBV6-5 NA NA CASSLRVNYGYTF TGTGCCAGCAGTTTGAGGGTCAACTATGGCTACACCTTC
TRBJ2-2 TRBV20-1 NA NA CSASWGGWDTGELFF TGCAGTGCTAGTTGGGGGGGCTGGGACACCGGGGAGCTGTTTTTT
TRBJ1-1 TRBV5-1 NA NA CASSLERGEAFF TGCGCCAGCAGCTTGGAGCGTGGAGAAGCTTTCTTT
TRBJ2-3 TRBV13 NA NA CASSLSAPTDTQYF TGTGCCAGCAGCTTAAGCGCGCCTACAGATACGCAGTATTTT
TRBJ2-5 TRBV14 NA NA CASSPGLNQETQYF TGTGCCAGCAGCCCAGGCCTCAACCAAGAGACCCAGTACTTC
TRBJ2-5 TRBV6-2/TRBV6-3 NA NA CASSYGVADLQETQYF TGTGCCAGCAGTTACGGGGTAGCGGATCTCCAAGAGACCCAGTACTTC
TRBJ1-5 TRBV30 NA NA CASAAGEGRNQPQHF TGTGCCTCGGCCGCCGGGGAAGGGAGAAATCAGCCCCAGCATTTT
TRBJ2-7 TRBV4-1 NA NA CASSRAGLASEQYF TGCGCCAGCAGCCGGGCGGGACTGGCTAGCGAGCAGTACTTC
TRBJ2-1 TRBV9 NA NA CASSVGGLNSYNEQFF TGTGCCAGCAGCGTAGGAGGCCTGAACTCCTACAATGAGCAGTTCTTC
TRBJ2-5 TRBV11-2 NA NA CASSYLQETQYF TGTGCCAGCAGCTATCTCCAAGAGACCCAGTACTTC
TRBJ1-3 TRBV9 NA few CASSASGGQTGNTIYF TGTGCCAGCAGCGCGTCAGGAGGGCAGACTGGAAACACCATATATTTT
TRBJ2-3 TRBV5-8 TRBD1 NA CASSPGQGGDTQYF TGTGCCAGCAGCCCAGGACAGGGAGGCGATACGCAGTATTTT
TRBJ2-3 TRBV19 NA NA CASSKGLGTDTQYF TGTGCCAGTAGCAAGGGGCTAGGAACAGATACGCAGTATTTT
TRBJ1-5 TRBV6-1 TRBD1 NA CASSEETGNSQHF TGTGCCAGCAGTGAAGAGACAGGGAATTCCCAGCATTTT
TRBJ2-1 TRBV5-4 TRBD1 few CASSLAGQGMAEQFF TGTGCCAGCAGCTTGGCGGGACAGGGGATGGCTGAGCAGTTCTTC
TRBJ1-2 TRBV7-8 NA NA CASSLAPLGRESYGYTF TGTGCCAGCAGCTTAGCCCCACTGGGCCGGGAATCCTATGGCTACACTTTC
TRBJ2-7 TRBV30 TRBD2 once CAWSVPSRLAGAPEQYF TGTGCCTGGAGTGTACCATCGCGACTAGCGGGAGCCCCCGAGCAGTACTTC
TRBJ2-5 TRBV27 NA NA CASSPPQAELGQETQYF TGTGCCAGCAGTCCCCCACAAGCGGAGCTGGGGCAAGAGACCCAGTACTTC